This is a list of T cell receptor beta chains from one sample in a study of T cell changes during pregnancy in multiple sclerosis. Repertoires were generated with immunoSEQ multiplex PCR, while TCRdb's copy carries only in-frame clones and drops some. This table has more than 50,000 clones, roughly 90% appearing once. The source was peripheral blood, collected in the first trimester of pregnancy. The receptors were sampled from a female donor in good health, enrolled as a control in a pregnancy study. The CDR3 runs from the conserved cysteine through the conserved F or W. The order of the fields is clone size, J gene, V gene, D gene, CDR3 DNA, CDR3 protein. D genes are given only for firm matches. Where a row states a size, it is once, few, many or the class of an expanded clone; other rows omit it.

- | TRBJ1-1 | TRBV18 | TRBD1 | TGTGCCAGCTCACCCTTTATACAGGGGGGATCGAACACTGAAGCTTTCTTT | CASSPFIQGGSNTEAFF
- | TRBJ1-2 | TRBV12-5 | - | TGTGCTAGTGGTTTGGTACAATCAGGGGCGCTCCTGCCTTCTAACTATGGCTACACCTTC | CASGLVQSGALLPSNYGYTF
- | TRBJ1-6 | TRBV19 | TRBD1 | TGTGCCAGTAGCTCCAACCAGGGGGCCTATAATTCACCCCTCCACTTT | CASSSNQGAYNSPLHF
once | TRBJ2-2 | TRBV4-3 | - | TGCGCCAGCAGCCAAGGACTCAACACCGGGGAGCTGTTTTTT | CASSQGLNTGELFF
- | TRBJ2-5 | TRBV11-3 | - | TGTGCCAGCAGCCCTCCCAATACAGGAGGGGAGACCCAGTACTTC | CASSPPNTGGETQYF
once | TRBJ2-7 | TRBV6-1 | - | TGTGCCAGCAGCGCCCTCCCAGATTTCGAGCAGTACTTC | CASSALPDFEQYF
- | TRBJ2-3 | TRBV7-2 | - | TGTGCCAGCAGCTTATTTGTCAACACGGGGGATACGCAGTATTTT | CASSLFVNTGDTQYF
- | TRBJ1-4 | TRBV6-5 | - | TGTGCCAGCAGTTACTCCGCCCCGGTTAATGAAAAACTGTTTTTT | CASSYSAPVNEKLFF
- | TRBJ1-2 | TRBV19 | TRBD1 | TGTGCCAGTAGGGCTAGAGCGGGGACAGGGGGCAACTATGGCTACACCTTC | CASRARAGTGGNYGYTF
- | TRBJ1-2 | TRBV28 | - | TGTGCCAGCAAGGGGCGGGGGAGTAACTATGGCTACACCTTC | CASKGRGSNYGYTF
- | TRBJ2-2 | TRBV6-6 | - | TGTGCCAGTCGGGCGGGTTTCGCCGGGGAGCTGTTTTTT | CASRAGFAGELFF
- | TRBJ2-3 | TRBV7-3 | TRBD2 | TGTGCCAGCAGCTTAATAAGCGGGAGTATCGCAGATACGCAGTATTTT | CASSLISGSIADTQYF
- | TRBJ1-2 | TRBV11-2 | - | TGTGCCAGCAGCTCCCGGGTAGGCGATGGCTACACCTTC | CASSSRVGDGYTF
- | TRBJ1-1 | TRBV5-1 | - | TGCGCCAGCAGCTTGGGTGGGCACGGTGGTGAAGCTTTCTTT | CASSLGGHGGEAFF
- | TRBJ2-1 | TRBV6-1 | TRBD1 | TGTGCCAGCAGTAACCCGGGACAGGGGAACAATGAGCAGTTCTTC | CASSNPGQGNNEQFF
- | TRBJ2-3 | TRBV6-1 | TRBD2 | TGTGCCAGCAGACCTGGACTAGCGGGGGGAGATACGCAGTATTTT | CASRPGLAGGDTQYF
- | TRBJ1-3 | TRBV9 | - | TGTGCCAGCAGCCGTGGCTTTGGAAACACCATATATTTT | CASSRGFGNTIYF
- | TRBJ2-2 | TRBV5-6 | TRBD2 | TGTGCCAGCAGCTTGCCCGGGAGGGCCGGGGAGCTGTTTTTT | CASSLPGRAGELFF
- | TRBJ1-1 | TRBV5-6 | - | TGTGCCAGCAGCGAGGGACTCTTGAACACTGAAGCTTTCTTT | CASSEGLLNTEAFF
- | TRBJ2-1 | TRBV5-1 | - | TGCGCCAGCAGCTTCGCTAGCCACAATGAGCAGTTCTTC | CASSFASHNEQFF
- | TRBJ2-7 | TRBV15 | - | TGTGCCACCAGCAGAGAAAGAGGGCTTCCCTACGAGCAGTACTTC | CATSRERGLPYEQYF
- | TRBJ1-4 | TRBV7-2 | - | TGTGCCAGCAGCTTAAACAGTAGAGAAAAACTGTTTTTT | CASSLNSREKLFF
- | TRBJ2-1 | TRBV18 | - | TGTGCCAGCTCACCAAAAACTATAGACTACAATGAGCAGTTCTTC | CASSPKTIDYNEQFF
- | TRBJ2-4 | TRBV5-1 | - | TGCGCCAGCAGCTTGGGGCAGGGGTTAGACATTCAGTACTTC | CASSLGQGLDIQYF
- | TRBJ2-3 | TRBV4-1 | TRBD1 | TGCGCCAGCAGCCCCAGGACAGGGTACCCAGATACGCAGTATTTT | CASSPRTGYPDTQYF
- | TRBJ2-6 | TRBV13 | TRBD2 | TGTGCCAGCAGCTTAGCTACGGGACTAGCGGTCTCTGGGGCCAACGTCCTGACTTTC | CASSLATGLAVSGANVLTF
- | TRBJ2-3 | TRBV7-2 | TRBD1 | TGTGCCAGCAGCCCTGCGGCAGGGGGAAATACGCAGTATTTT | CASSPAAGGNTQYF
- | TRBJ1-5 | TRBV28 | - | TGTGCCAGCAGGTTCATATTATTGGCTTGGCCCCAGCATTTT | CASRFILLAWPQHF
- | TRBJ1-2 | TRBV29-1 | - | TGCAGCGTTTCGTCCGTTAACTATGGCTACACCTTC | CSVSSVNYGYTF
few | TRBJ1-5 | TRBV19 | TRBD1 | TGTGCCAGCACCGGGACAGGGCTTTATCAGCCCCAGCATTTT | CASTGTGLYQPQHF
once | TRBJ1-1 | TRBV29-1 | TRBD1 | TGCAGCGTGGCGACAGGGGCTGGCACTGAAGCTTTCTTT | CSVATGAGTEAFF
- | TRBJ2-3 | TRBV10-3 | TRBD2 | TGTGCCATCAGTGACTGGGGGACTAGCGGGGGGGCCGCGGATACGCAGTATTTT | CAISDWGTSGGAADTQYF
- | TRBJ1-1 | TRBV5-6 | - | TGTGCCAGCAGCTTTCTGACAGGATCTGAAGCTTTCTTT | CASSFLTGSEAFF
- | TRBJ2-5 | TRBV30 | - | TGTGCCTCGCATGACAGGACCGTACAAGAGACCCAGTACTTC | CASHDRTVQETQYF
once | TRBJ1-1 | TRBV4-3 | TRBD1 | TGCGCCAGCAGCCACTTGACAGGGGACACTGAAGCTTTCTTT | CASSHLTGDTEAFF
- | TRBJ2-1 | TRBV7-2 | - | TGTGCCAGCAGCTCGGCGGGGCTGGGGTACAATGAGCAGTTCTTC | CASSSAGLGYNEQFF
- | TRBJ1-6 | TRBV5-6 | TRBD1 | TGTGCCAGCAGCTCCGGGACAGGGGGCCGTAATTCACCCCTCCACTTT | CASSSGTGGRNSPLHF
- | TRBJ2-7 | TRBV28 | TRBD1 | TGTGCCAGCAGTTTTTCCGGACAGGGGGACTACGAGCAGTACTTC | CASSFSGQGDYEQYF
- | TRBJ2-5 | TRBV9 | - | TGTGCCAGCAGCGTAGAAGGGGCGCGACAAGAGACCCAGTACTTC | CASSVEGARQETQYF
- | TRBJ1-1 | TRBV5-1 | - | TGCGCCAGCAGCCCCCGGTCAGGGGCTAACACTGAAGCTTTCTTT | CASSPRSGANTEAFF
- | TRBJ1-3 | TRBV6-1 | - | TGTGCCAGCAGTGAAGGGCAGGGTCGAAACACCATATATTTT | CASSEGQGRNTIYF
- | TRBJ2-1 | TRBV29-1 | TRBD2 | TGCAGCGTGAACATGGGACTAGCGGGTAGCAATGAGCAGTTCTTC | CSVNMGLAGSNEQFF
- | TRBJ2-1 | TRBV5-1 | TRBD1 | TGCGCCAGCAGCTTGGGGTACAGGGGGCTAAGCGATGAGCAGTTCTTC | CASSLGYRGLSDEQFF
- | TRBJ2-7 | TRBV7-2 | TRBD2 | TGTGCCAGCAGCTTGGTCCCGGGACTAGGTGGCTACGAGCAGTACTTC | CASSLVPGLGGYEQYF
- | TRBJ1-2 | TRBV28 | - | TGTGCCAGCAGTTTATCCGACTATGGCTACACCTTC | CASSLSDYGYTF
- | TRBJ1-5 | TRBV14 | - | TGTGCCAGCAGCCAAGCTCGCGGACAGCCTCGCCCCTGGGATCAGCCCCAGCATTTT | CASSQARGQPRPWDQPQHF
- | TRBJ2-7 | TRBV5-6 | - | TGTGCCAGCAGCCAGTACTACGAGCAGTACTTC | CASSQYYEQYF
- | TRBJ2-3 | TRBV6-6 | - | TGTGCCAGCAGTTCCCACCGGGTCTCAGCAACAGATACGCAGTATTTT | CASSSHRVSATDTQYF
- | TRBJ2-3 | TRBV5-7 | TRBD2 | TGTGCCAGCAGCCCAGGGACTAGGATTCCAGATACGCAGTATTTT | CASSPGTRIPDTQYF
- | TRBJ1-2 | TRBV18 | TRBD1 | TGTGCCAGCTCACTACAGGGGGCAGACTATGGCTACACCTTC | CASSLQGADYGYTF
once | TRBJ1-2 | TRBV19 | TRBD1 | TGTGCCAGCCAACAGGGGAACAACTATGGCTACACCTTC | CASQQGNNYGYTF
once | TRBJ1-1 | TRBV12-2 | - | TGTGCAAGTCGCCCCCGGGGGGGTAAGAACACTGAAGCTTTCTTT | CASRPRGGKNTEAFF
- | TRBJ2-7 | TRBV5-6 | - | TGTGCCAGCAGCTTGGAGGCTAGCTGGTACTACGAGCAGTACTTC | CASSLEASWYYEQYF
- | TRBJ1-3 | TRBV7-8 | - | TGTGCCAGCAGCGGAGGGGTTGGGTTCGGAAACACCATATATTTT | CASSGGVGFGNTIYF
- | TRBJ1-3 | TRBV7-2 | - | TGTGCCAGCAGCCCCGCGGCAGCCGTCTCTGGAAACACCATATATTTT | CASSPAAAVSGNTIYF